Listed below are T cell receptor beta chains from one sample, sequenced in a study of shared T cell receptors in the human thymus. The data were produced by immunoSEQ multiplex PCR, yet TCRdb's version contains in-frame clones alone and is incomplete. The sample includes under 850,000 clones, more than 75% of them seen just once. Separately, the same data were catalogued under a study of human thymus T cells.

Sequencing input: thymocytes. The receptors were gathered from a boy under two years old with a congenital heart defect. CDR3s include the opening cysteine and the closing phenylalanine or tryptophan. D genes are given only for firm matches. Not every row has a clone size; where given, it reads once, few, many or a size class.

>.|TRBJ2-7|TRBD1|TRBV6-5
CASSPRDRVDEQYF
TGTGCCAGCAGCCCTAGGGACAGGGTGGACGAGCAGTACTTC
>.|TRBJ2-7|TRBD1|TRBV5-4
CASRFDRGPLYEQYF
TGTGCCAGCAGATTTGACAGGGGCCCCCTCTACGAGCAGTACTTC
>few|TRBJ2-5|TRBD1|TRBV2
CASSEGTDPLVQETQYF
TGTGCCAGCAGTGAGGGGACAGATCCGTTAGTGCAAGAGACCCAGTACTTC
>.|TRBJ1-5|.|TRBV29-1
CSVEGGIGPRWGQPQHF
TGCAGCGTTGAAGGGGGCATCGGACCCCGATGGGGTCAGCCCCAGCATTTT
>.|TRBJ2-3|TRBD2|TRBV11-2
CASSPTSGTPTDTQYF
TGTGCCAGCAGCCCAACTAGCGGGACACCCACAGATACGCAGTATTTT
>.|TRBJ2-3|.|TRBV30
CAWRVARREADTQYF
TGTGCCTGGAGGGTCGCGAGGCGGGAAGCAGATACGCAGTATTTT
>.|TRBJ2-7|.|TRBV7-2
CASSLDKPSGGRGGQQYF
TGTGCCAGCAGCTTAGACAAGCCCAGTGGGGGGAGAGGCGGCCAGCAGTACTTC
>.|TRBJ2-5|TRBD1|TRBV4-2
CASSQEQGIGETQYF
TGTGCCAGCAGCCAAGAACAGGGGATAGGAGAGACCCAGTACTTC
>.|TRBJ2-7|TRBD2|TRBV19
CASSIVLAGGPYEQYF
TGTGCCAGTAGTATAGTACTAGCGGGAGGGCCCTACGAGCAGTACTTC
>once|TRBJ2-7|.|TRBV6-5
CASPPVDSYEQYF
TGTGCCAGCCCCCCGGTAGACAGCTACGAGCAGTACTTC
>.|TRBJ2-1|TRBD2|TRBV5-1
CASSLLGASGSNEQFF
TGCGCCAGCAGCTTGCTCGGGGCTAGCGGGAGCAATGAGCAGTTCTTC
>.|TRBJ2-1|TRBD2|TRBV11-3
CASSSPLVIAGELNEQFF
TGTGCCAGCAGCTCGCCATTAGTGATAGCGGGAGAGCTCAATGAGCAGTTCTTC
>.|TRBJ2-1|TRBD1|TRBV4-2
CASSPLLVTGPKRKFF
TGTGCCAGCAGCCCCCTCCTTGTGACAGGGCCGAAGCGTAAGTTCTTC